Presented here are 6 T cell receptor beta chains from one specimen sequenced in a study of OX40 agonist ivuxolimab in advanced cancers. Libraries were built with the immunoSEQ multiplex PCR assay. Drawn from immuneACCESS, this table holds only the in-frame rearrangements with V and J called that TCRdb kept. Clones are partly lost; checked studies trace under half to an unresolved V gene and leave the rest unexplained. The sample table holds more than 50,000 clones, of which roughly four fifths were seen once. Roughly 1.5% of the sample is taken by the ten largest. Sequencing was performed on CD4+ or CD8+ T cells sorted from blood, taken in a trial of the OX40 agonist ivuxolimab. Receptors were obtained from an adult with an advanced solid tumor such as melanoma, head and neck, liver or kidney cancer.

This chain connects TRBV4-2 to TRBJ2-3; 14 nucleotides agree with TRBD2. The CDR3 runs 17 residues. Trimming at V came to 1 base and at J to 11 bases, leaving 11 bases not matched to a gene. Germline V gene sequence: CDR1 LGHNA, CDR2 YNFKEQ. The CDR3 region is CASSQARLAGGPRKQYF. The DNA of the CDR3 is TGTGCCAGCAGCCAAGCCCGACTAGCGGGAGGGCCCCGGAAGCAGTATTTT.

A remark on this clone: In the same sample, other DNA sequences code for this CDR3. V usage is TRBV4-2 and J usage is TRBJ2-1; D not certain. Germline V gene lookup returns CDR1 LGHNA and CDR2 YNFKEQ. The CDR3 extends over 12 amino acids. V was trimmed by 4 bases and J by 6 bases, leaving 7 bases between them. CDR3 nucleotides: TGTGCCAGCAGCCGACGTTCCAATGAGCAGTTCTTC. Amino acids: CASSRRSNEQFF.

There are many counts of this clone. CDR3: CASRETSGLGTQYF. In DNA, the CDR3 is TGTGCCAGCCGGGAGACTAGCGGCTTGGGGACGCAGTATTTT. This chain uses TRBV7-3 with TRBJ2-3; the match to TRBD2 covers 9 bases. Germline CDR1 reads SGHTA; CDR2 reads FQGTGA. V was clipped by 8 bases and J by 9 bases; unmatched bases: 12. This CDR3 comprises 14 residues.

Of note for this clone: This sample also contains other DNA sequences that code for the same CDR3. The DNA for the CDR3 is TGTGCCTGGGGGGGGAGCTCTGGAAACACCATATATTTT. Translating it yields CAWGGSSGNTIYF. This chain connects TRBV30 to TRBJ1-3; tentatively, D is TRBD1 (5 bases). The CDR3 is 13 amino acids. Per germline, CDR1 GTSNPN and CDR2 SVGIG (reference sequence). V was shortened by 5 bases and J by 0 bases, with 8 bases between the two germline ends.

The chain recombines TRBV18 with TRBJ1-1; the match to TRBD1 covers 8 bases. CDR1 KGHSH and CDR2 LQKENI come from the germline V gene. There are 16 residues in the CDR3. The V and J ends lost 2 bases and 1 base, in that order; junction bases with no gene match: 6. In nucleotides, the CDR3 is TGTGCCAGCTCACCAAGGACAGGGAGTCGGAACACTGAAGCTTTCTTT. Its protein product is CASSPRTGSRNTEAFF.

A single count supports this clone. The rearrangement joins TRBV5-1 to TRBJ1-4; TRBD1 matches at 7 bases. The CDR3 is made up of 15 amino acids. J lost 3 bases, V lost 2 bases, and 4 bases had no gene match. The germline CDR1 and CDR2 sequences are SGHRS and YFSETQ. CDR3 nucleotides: TGCGCCAGCAGCTTAGCAGGGGGTTCTAATGAAAAACTGTTTTTT. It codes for CASSLAGGSNEKLFF.